These 24 T cell receptor beta chains were all obtained from the same sample, sequenced in a study of CD8+CD57+ T cells in acquired aplastic anemia. All sequencing subjects had displayed CD8+CD57+ cell expansion on flow cytometry. Profiling of TCR beta VDJ combinations and CDR3 sequences used genomic DNA as template. TCRdb fed the reads into MiXCR, producing one record per CDR3 protein. This sample has nearly 60,000 distinct CDR3 sequences, with just over 55% found just once. The sequencing sample was made of sorted CD4+, CD8+, or CD8+CD57+ T cells (not recorded which) from PBMCs. The receptors originated from a human donor with aplastic anemia.

J is TRBJ2-5 and V is TRBV10-3; 7 nucleotides align to TRBD1. Per germline, CDR1 ENHRY and CDR2 SYGVKD. The CDR3 has 15 amino acids. With 4 bases clipped from V and 2 bases from J, the junction kept 7 bases outside the gene matches. The CDR3 DNA reads TGTGCCATCAGTGGGGGGAGACAGGGACAAGAGACCCAGTACTTC. The encoded protein is CAISGGRQGQETQYF.

Many counts were recorded for this clonotype. The chain carries TRBV5-4 and TRBJ1-3; D uncertain. The CDR3 loop spans 15 amino acids. Trimming cost V 4 bases and J 0 bases, with 11 bases left between them. From germline, CDR1 is SGHNT and CDR2 YYREEE (reference sequence). The CDR3 spells CASSPYESSGNTIYF. The CDR3 DNA reads TGTGCCAGCAGCCCTTACGAGTCCTCTGGAAACACCATATATTTT.

This chain joins TRBV9 and TRBJ1-6; D unresolved. Germline CDR1 and CDR2: SGDLS and YYNGEE. Trimming stripped 4 bases from V and 10 bases from J, with 18 bases between. The CDR3 length is 15 residues. Here the CDR3 reads CASSISPDGGSPLHF. In DNA form, the CDR3 reads TGTGCCAGCAGCATCAGTCCGGACGGTGGATCACCCCTCCACTTT.

This clonotype was counted ten times or more. The rearrangement uses TRBV6-1 and TRBJ1-2; 9 positions agree with TRBD1. The CDR3 spans 15 residues. V lost 6 bases and J lost 4; bases outside the gene matches: 9. Germline assignment: CDR1 MNHNS and CDR2 SASEGT. In DNA, the CDR3 is TGTGCCAGCAGAGTTACCCGGGACAGGGTCTATGGCTACACCTTC. This encodes CASRVTRDRVYGYTF.

Ten or more counts support this clonotype. The V gene is TRBV15, the J gene TRBJ2-6; 7 bases are shared with TRBD1. V lost 1 base and J lost 3; bases outside the gene matches: 3. This CDR3 contains 16 residues. Germline lookup yields CDR1 LNHNV and CDR2 YYDKDF (reference sequence). CDR3: CATSRATGDGANVLTF. CDR3 nucleotide sequence: TGTGCCACCAGCAGAGCTACAGGGGATGGGGCCAACGTCCTGACTTTC.

The DNA of the CDR3 is TGCGCCAGCAGCCCTCGGACAGGGGGAAGCGGGGTAACAGATACGCAGTATTTT. It yields the protein CASSPRTGGSGVTDTQYF. The chain uses TRBV5-1 and TRBJ2-3; TRBD1 aligns across 10 bases. With 4 bases clipped from V and 3 bases from J, the junction kept 14 bases outside the gene matches. CDR1 and CDR2 from the germline V gene are SGHRS and YFSETQ. The CDR3 totals 18 residues.

This rearrangement joins TRBV19 to TRBJ1-2; D possibly corresponds to TRBD1 (6 bases). This CDR3 has 12 amino acids. CDR1 is LNHDA, CDR2 SQIVND, per germline (reference sequence). The V gene lost 5 bases and the J gene lost 8 bases, with 12 bases spanning the gap. DNA for the CDR3: TGTGCCAGTAGTGCAGGGGAATACGGCTACACCTTC. Translated: CASSAGEYGYTF.

This chain connects TRBV20-1 to TRBJ2-7, with 8 bases matching TRBD2. V dropped 6 bases and J dropped 5; count of bases not matched to a gene: 12. This CDR3 is 14 amino acids long. Germline CDR1 DFQATT, CDR2 SNEGSKA (reference sequence). CDR3 coding DNA: TGCAGTGCAGAGAGACCGGGAGGGCCGGACGAGCAGTACTTC. This gives the protein CSAERPGGPDEQYF.

CDR3 sequence (DNA): TGTGCCACCAGCAGGTCGTCGGGCGAGCAGTACTTC. Protein: CATSRSSGEQYF. This rearrangement joins TRBV15 to TRBJ2-7; D is undetermined. The CDR3 is 12 residues long. Germline V gives CDR1 LNHNV, CDR2 YYDKDF (reference sequence). With 3 bases removed from V and 6 bases from J, the gap between germline ends came to 9 bases. Using reference TRBV15 and TRBJ2-7 for the parts outside the CDR3, the full variable domain is DAMVIQNPRYQVTQFGKPVTLSCSQTLNHNVMYWYQQKSSQAPKLLFHYYDKDFNNEADTPDNFQSRRPNTSFCFLDIRSPGLGDTAMYLCATSRSSGEQYFGPGTRLTVT.

There are a few counts of this clonotype. The V gene is TRBV27, the J gene TRBJ1-1; TRBD1 is a possible D gene (5 bases). CDR3 length: 14 residues. Germline V gene sequence: CDR1 MNHEY, CDR2 SMNVEV (reference sequence). Trimming took off 6 bases at V and 6 bases at J, with 17 bases between the two ends. The chain's CDR3 is CASSKGSGGAEAFF. CDR3 sequence (DNA): TGTGCCAGCAGCAAGGGGTCTGGGGGGGCTGAAGCTTTCTTT.

The rearrangement links TRBV15 to TRBJ1-1; D ambiguous. This CDR3 spans 15 amino acids. Germline lookup yields CDR1 LNHNV and CDR2 YYDKDF (reference sequence). V lost 5 bases to trimming and J lost 1 base, with 14 bases between them. CDR3 sequence reads: CATSGTDLENTEAFF. Written as DNA, the CDR3 is TGTGCCACCAGCGGTACGGATTTAGAGAACACTGAAGCTTTCTTT.

Ten or more counts support this clonotype. The rearrangement joins TRBV20-1 to TRBJ1-2; D is unclear. CDR1 is DFQATT and CDR2 is SNEGSKA in the germline V gene (reference sequence). V lost 0 bases to trimming and J lost 0 bases, with 11 bases between them. The CDR3 sequence is 15 residues long. The CDR3 reads CSARDMEKANYGYTF. CDR3 in DNA: TGCAGTGCTAGAGATATGGAGAAAGCTAACTATGGCTACACCTTC.

CDR3 sequence reads: CSVGYRTNYGYTF. CDR3 DNA sequence: TGCAGCGTCGGATACAGGACAAACTATGGCTACACCTTC. The J gene is TRBJ1-2, the V gene TRBV29-1; D may be TRBD1 (5 bases). V was trimmed by 6 bases and J by 2 bases, leaving 13 bases between them. The CDR3 covers 13 residues. The germline V gene has CDR1 SQVTM and CDR2 ANQGSEA.

In its sample, this clonotype was seen a few times. The chain has TRBV2 and TRBJ1-5; D is undetermined. Germline loops: CDR1 SNHLY, CDR2 FYNNEI. CDR3 length equals 12 residues. V was shortened by 4 bases and J by 6 bases, with 7 bases between the two germline ends. The CDR3 protein is CASSVPVQPQHF. The CDR3 coding sequence is TGTGCCAGCAGTGTACCGGTTCAGCCCCAGCATTTT.

This clonotype was observed a handful of times. The V gene is TRBV29-1, the J gene TRBJ1-1; 9 positions agree with TRBD1. V trimming: 3 bases; J trimming: 5 bases; junction bases outside the gene matches: 10. The CDR3 spans 15 residues. Germline V gene data show CDR1 as SQVTM and CDR2 as ANQGSEA. CDR3 protein: CSVDPLLGQGTEAFF. The CDR3 coding sequence is TGCAGCGTTGATCCCCTCCTCGGACAGGGGACTGAAGCTTTCTTT.

Comment on this clonotype: This may be a read error: a much more frequent sequence differs by one nucleotide. The chain uses TRBV10-3 and TRBJ2-5; 11 nucleotides agree with TRBD2. This CDR3 region has 14 residues. Germline CDR1 and CDR2: ENHRY and SYGVKD. V lost 4 bases to trimming and J lost 7 bases; unmatched junction nucleotides: 5. The CDR3 DNA follows: TGTGCCATCAGTGGGCTAGCGGGGGGAGTGACCCAGTACTTC. It specifies CAISGLAGGVTQYF.

This clonotype came up many times. The V gene is TRBV7-3, the J gene TRBJ1-1; TRBD1 aligns across 10 bases. Germline loops: CDR1 SGHTA, CDR2 FQGTGA. J lost 3 bases, V lost 1 base, and 2 bases had no gene match. CDR3 length: 15 amino acids. CDR3 protein: CASSLKDRGDTEAFF. The CDR3, as DNA: TGTGCCAGCAGCTTAAAGGACAGGGGGGACACTGAAGCTTTCTTT. The full variable domain, with the rest looked up from reference TRBV7-3 and TRBJ1-1, is GAGVSQTPSNKVTEKGKYVELRCDPISGHTALYWYRQSLGQGPEFLIYFQGTGAADDSGLPNDRFFAVRPEGSVSTLKIQRTERGDSAVYLCASSLKDRGDTEAFFGQGTRLTVV.

This clonotype was counted ten times or more. The chain carries TRBV27 and TRBJ1-1, with D unresolved. V was clipped by 3 bases and J by 1 base, with 12 bases between them. The CDR3 is 15 amino acids. The germline gives CDR1 MNHEY, CDR2 SMNVEV (reference sequence). In DNA, the CDR3 is TGTGCCAGCAGTTTGGCGGGTCTAGCGAACACTGAAGCTTTCTTT. Its protein is CASSLAGLANTEAFF.

The chain combines TRBV20-1 with TRBJ2-7, with D maybe TRBD2 (5 bases). V dropped 8 bases and J dropped 4 bases, with 9 bases sitting between them. This CDR3 is 10 amino acids long. Germline CDR1 DFQATT, CDR2 SNEGSKA (reference sequence). CDR3 DNA sequence: TGCAGTTCCTCGGGGTACGAGCAGTACTTC. This sequence encodes CSSSGYEQYF.

V and J are TRBV7-3 and TRBJ2-2; no definite D call. The germline V gene encodes CDR1 SGHTA and CDR2 FQGTGA. The V gene lost 5 bases and the J gene lost 7 bases, with 8 bases spanning the gap. The CDR3 length is 12 residues. CDR3 DNA: TGTGCCAGCAGCCCAAATCACGGGGAGCTGTTTTTT. Amino acids: CASSPNHGELFF. Together with reference TRBV7-3 and TRBJ2-2, the CDR3 gives the full variable domain: GAGVSQTPSNKVTEKGKYVELRCDPISGHTALYWYRQSLGQGPEFLIYFQGTGAADDSGLPNDRFFAVRPEGSVSTLKIQRTERGDSAVYLCASSPNHGELFFGEGSRLTVL.

This clonotype was detected a few times. The V and J genes are TRBV7-8 and TRBJ1-2; D remains ambiguous. Germline CDR1 reads SGHVS; CDR2 reads FQNEAQ. The CDR3 sequence is 14 residues long. V lost 1 base to trimming and J lost 8 bases, with 14 bases between them. As DNA, the CDR3 is TGTGCCAGCAGCTTAGAGCGCGACATAAGGGGCTACACCTTC. Protein sequence: CASSLERDIRGYTF.

The CDR3 nucleotides are TGCGCCAGCAGTGTAACTGTGCGGACTAGCGGGACCAATGAGCAGTTCTTC. It yields the protein CASSVTVRTSGTNEQFF. This chain uses TRBV10-2 with TRBJ2-1; 12 bases are a match to TRBD2. The CDR3 covers 17 residues. V lost 4 bases, J lost 6 bases, and 10 bases stayed unmatched. Germline-derived CDR1 and CDR2 are WSHSY and SAAADI.

This clonotype has ten or more counts. The chain joins TRBV4-1 to TRBJ1-4; D may be TRBD1 (5 bases). Germline V CDR1 and CDR2: MGHRA, YSYEKL. Trimming took 6 bases from V and 8 from J, leaving 13 bases between them. CDR3 length: 13 residues. In nucleotides, the CDR3 is TGCGCCAGCAGTCTAAACCAGGGAGAAAAACTGTTTTTT. Translating it yields CASSLNQGEKLFF.

V gene TRBV2 combines with J gene TRBJ2-5; tentative D call: TRBD1 (5 bases). The CDR3 length is 15 residues. Between the trimmed V and J ends, which lost 5 bases and 5 bases, there was a span of 18 bases. The germline CDR1 and CDR2 sequences are SNHLY and FYNNEI. The CDR3 sequence: CASSPELGWGETQYF. The CDR3 coding sequence is TGTGCCAGCAGTCCCGAGCTAGGATGGGGCGAGACCCAGTACTTC.